This T cell receptor (beta chain) was retrieved from a study of siplizumab effects on memory and regulatory T cells. Study-level findings and limits: The diversity of naive T cells seemed greater than that of memory cells, and their alloresponse contribution seemed major.

This clone was recorded once. The target antigen is unknown. Profiled with immunoSEQ multiplex PCR; TCRdb holds only in-frame clones, not every one. The sample includes about 91,000 clones, roughly 93% seen only once; the top ten take roughly 7.1%. V lost 5 bases and J lost 4, with 12 bases in between. Germline-derived CDR1 and CDR2 are LNHNV and YYDKDF (reference sequence). The CDR3 covers 14 residues. The chain combines TRBV15 with TRBJ1-3; maybe TRBD1 (6 bases). This receptor was taken from a human donor in good health. Sequencing input: CD8+ T cells sorted from blood. The chain's CDR3 is CATSVDSEGNTIYF. CDR3 bases: TGTGCCACCAGCGTGGACAGTGAGGGAAACACCATATATTTT.